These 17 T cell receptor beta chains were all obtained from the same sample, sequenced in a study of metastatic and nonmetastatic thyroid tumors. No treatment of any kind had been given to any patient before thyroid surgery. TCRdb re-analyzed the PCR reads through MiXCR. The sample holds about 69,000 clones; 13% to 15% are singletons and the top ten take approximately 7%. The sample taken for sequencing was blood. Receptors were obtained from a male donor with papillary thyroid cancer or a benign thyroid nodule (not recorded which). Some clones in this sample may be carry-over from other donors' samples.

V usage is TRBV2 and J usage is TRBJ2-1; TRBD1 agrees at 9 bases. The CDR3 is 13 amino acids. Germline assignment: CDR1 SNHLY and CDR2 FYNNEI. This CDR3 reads CVSSGDRVNEQFF. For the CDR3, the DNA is TGTGTAAGCAGTGGGGACAGGGTCAATGAGCAGTTCTTC.

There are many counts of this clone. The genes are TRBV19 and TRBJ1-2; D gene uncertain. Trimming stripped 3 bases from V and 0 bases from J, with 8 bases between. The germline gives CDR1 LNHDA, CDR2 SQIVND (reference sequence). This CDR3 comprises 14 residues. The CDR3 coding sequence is TGTGCCAGTAGTATGGATAAGACTAACTATGGCTACACCTTC. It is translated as CASSMDKTNYGYTF.

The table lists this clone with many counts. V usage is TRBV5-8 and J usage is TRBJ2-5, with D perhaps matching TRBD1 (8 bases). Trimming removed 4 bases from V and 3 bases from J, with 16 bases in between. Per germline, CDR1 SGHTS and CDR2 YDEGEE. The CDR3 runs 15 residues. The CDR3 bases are TGTGCCAGCAGCCTCTTAACAGGGGGGGAAGAGACCCAGTACTTC. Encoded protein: CASSLLTGGEETQYF.

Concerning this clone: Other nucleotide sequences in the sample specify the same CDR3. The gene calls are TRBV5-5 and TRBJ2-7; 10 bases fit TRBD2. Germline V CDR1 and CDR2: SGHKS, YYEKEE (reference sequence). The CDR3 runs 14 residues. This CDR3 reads CASRRELAGAEQYV. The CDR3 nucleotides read TGTGCAAGCCGTAGGGAGCTAGCGGGAGCCGAGCAGTATGTC.

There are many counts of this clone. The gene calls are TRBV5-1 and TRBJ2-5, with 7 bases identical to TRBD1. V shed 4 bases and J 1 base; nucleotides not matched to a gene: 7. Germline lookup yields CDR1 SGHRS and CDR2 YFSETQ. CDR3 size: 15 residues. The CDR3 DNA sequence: TGCGCCAGCAGCGGACCAGGGGGTCCCCAAGAGACCCAGTACTTC. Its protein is CASSGPGGPQETQYF.

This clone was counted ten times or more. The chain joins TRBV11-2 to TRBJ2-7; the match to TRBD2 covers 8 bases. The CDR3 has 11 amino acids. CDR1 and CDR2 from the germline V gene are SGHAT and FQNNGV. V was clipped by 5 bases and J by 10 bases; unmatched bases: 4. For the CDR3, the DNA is TGTGCCAGCAGCCAACTAGCGGAACAGTACTTC. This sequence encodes CASSQLAEQYF.

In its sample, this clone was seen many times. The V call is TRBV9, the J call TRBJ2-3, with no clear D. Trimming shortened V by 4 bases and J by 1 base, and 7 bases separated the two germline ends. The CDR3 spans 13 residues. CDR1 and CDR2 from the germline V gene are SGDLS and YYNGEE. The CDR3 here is CASSRTGTDTQYF. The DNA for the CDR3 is TGTGCCAGCAGCCGGACCGGCACAGATACGCAGTATTTT. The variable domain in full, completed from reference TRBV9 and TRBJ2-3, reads DSGVTQTPKHLITATGQRVTLRCSPRSGDLSVYWYQQSLDQGLQFLIQYYNGEERAKGNILERFSAQQFPDLHSELNLSSLELGDSALYFCASSRTGTDTQYFGPGTRLTVL.

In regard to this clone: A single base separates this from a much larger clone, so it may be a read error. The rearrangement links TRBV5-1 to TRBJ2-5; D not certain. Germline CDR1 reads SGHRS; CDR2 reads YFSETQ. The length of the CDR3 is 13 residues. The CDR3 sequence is CASSLGRQETHYF. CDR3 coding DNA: TGCGCCAGCAGCTTGGGGAGACAAGAGACCCATTACTTC. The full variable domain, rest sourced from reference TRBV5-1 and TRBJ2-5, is KAGVTQTPRYLIKTRGQQVTLSCSPISGHRSVSWYQQTPGQGLQFLFEYFSETQRNKGNFPGRFSGRQFSNSRSEMNVSTLELGDSALYLCASSLGRQETHYFGPGTRLLVL.

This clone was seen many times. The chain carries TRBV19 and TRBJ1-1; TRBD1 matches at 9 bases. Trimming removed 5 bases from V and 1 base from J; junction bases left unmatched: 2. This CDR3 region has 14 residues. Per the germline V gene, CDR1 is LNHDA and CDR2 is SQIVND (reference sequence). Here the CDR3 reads CASSAGQGNTEAFF. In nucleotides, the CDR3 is TGTGCCAGTAGTGCGGGACAGGGGAACACTGAAGCTTTCTTT.

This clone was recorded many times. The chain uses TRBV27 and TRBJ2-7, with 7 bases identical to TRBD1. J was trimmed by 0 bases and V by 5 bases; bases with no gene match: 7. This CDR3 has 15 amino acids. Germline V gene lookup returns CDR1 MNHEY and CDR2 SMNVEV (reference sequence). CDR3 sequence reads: CASSPRDSRSYEQYV. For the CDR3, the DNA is TGTGCCAGCAGTCCCCGGGACAGTCGCTCCTACGAGCAGTACGTC.

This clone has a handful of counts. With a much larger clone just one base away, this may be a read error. CDR3 nucleotide sequence: TGTGCCAGCAGTTTATGGATGGCGGAGAACACATATACGCAGTATTTT. Its translation is CASSLWMAENTYTQYF. V gene TRBV12-3 or TRBV12-4 combines with J gene TRBJ2-3; D is unclear. CDR3 length: 16 residues.

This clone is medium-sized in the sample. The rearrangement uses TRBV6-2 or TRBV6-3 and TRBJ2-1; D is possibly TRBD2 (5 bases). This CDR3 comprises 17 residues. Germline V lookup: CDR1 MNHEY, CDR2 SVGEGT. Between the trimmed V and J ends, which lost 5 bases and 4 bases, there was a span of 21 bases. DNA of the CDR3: TGTGCCAGCAGTAGCCTAGCTAAACTTCGGGGATACAATGAGCAGTTCTTC. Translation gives CASSSLAKLRGYNEQFF.

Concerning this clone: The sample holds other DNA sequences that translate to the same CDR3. The DNA of the CDR3 is TGTGCCAGCAGTCGACGACAAGGGCCGGCCCTATACAATGAGCAGTTCTTC. Translation: CASSRRQGPALYNEQFF. The V gene is TRBV27, the J gene TRBJ2-1, with D unclear. The CDR3 totals 17 residues. Per germline, CDR1 MNHEY and CDR2 SMNVEV (reference sequence). V lost 5 bases to trimming and J lost 4 bases, with 21 bases between them.

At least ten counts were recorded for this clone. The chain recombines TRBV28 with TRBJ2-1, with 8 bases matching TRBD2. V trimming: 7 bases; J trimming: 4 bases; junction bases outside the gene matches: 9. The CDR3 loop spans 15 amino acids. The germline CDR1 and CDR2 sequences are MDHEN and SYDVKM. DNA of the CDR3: TGTGCCAGCACCGAACTAGCGGAGGTTTACAATGAGCAGTTCTTC. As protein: CASTELAEVYNEQFF.

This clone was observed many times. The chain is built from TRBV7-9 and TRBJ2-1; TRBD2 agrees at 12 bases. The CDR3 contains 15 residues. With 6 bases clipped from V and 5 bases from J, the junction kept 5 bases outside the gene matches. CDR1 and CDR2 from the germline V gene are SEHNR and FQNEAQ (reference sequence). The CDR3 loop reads CASSQGLAGHNEQFF. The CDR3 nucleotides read TGTGCCAGCAGTCAGGGACTAGCGGGCCACAATGAGCAGTTCTTC.

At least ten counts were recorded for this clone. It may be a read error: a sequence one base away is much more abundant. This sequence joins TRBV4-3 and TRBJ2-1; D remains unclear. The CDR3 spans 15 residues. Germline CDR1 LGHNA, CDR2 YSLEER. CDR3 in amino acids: CASSQDSGVYNGQFF. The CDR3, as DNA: TGCGCCAGCAGCCAAGATAGTGGAGTCTACAATGGGCAGTTCTTC.

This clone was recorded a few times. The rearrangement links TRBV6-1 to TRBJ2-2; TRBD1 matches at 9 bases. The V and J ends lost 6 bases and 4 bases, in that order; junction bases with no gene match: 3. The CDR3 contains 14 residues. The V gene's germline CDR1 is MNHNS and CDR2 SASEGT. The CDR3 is CASRTDRGTGELFF. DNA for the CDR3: TGTGCCAGCAGGACGGACAGGGGCACCGGGGAGCTGTTTTTT.